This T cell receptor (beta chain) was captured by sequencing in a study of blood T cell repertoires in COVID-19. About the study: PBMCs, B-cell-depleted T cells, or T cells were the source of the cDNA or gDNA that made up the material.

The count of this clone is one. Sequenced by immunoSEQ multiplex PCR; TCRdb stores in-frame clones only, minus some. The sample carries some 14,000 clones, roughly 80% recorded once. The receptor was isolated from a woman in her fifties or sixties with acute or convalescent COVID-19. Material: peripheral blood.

In nucleotides, the CDR3 is TGCGCCAGCAGCCGGATACTAATTGGGGCGGAGACCCAGTACTTC. Translation gives CASSRILIGAETQYF. The chain joins TRBV4-3 to TRBJ2-5; D perhaps matches TRBD1 (5 bases). CDR3 length: 15 amino acids. Germline V gene data show CDR1 as LGHNA and CDR2 as YSLEER. V lost 4 bases, J lost 5 bases, and 17 bases lay in between.